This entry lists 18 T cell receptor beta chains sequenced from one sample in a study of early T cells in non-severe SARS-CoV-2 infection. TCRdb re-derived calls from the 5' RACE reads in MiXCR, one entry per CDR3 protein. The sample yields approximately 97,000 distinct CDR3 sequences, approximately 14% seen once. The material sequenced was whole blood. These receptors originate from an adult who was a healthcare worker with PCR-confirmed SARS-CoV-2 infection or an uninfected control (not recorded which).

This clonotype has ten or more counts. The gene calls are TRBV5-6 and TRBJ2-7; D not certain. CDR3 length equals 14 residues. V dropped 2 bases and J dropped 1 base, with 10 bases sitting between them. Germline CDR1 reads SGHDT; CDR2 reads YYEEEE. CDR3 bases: TGTGCCAGCAGCTTCTCCTACGGATCCTACGAGCAGTACTTC. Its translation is CASSFSYGSYEQYF.

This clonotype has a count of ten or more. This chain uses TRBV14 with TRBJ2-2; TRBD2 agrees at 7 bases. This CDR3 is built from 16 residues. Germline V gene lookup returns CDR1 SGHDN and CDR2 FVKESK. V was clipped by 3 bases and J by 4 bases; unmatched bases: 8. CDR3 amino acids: CASSHWTSRGTGELFF. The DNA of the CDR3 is TGTGCCAGCAGCCATTGGACTAGTCGTGGCACCGGGGAGCTGTTTTTT.

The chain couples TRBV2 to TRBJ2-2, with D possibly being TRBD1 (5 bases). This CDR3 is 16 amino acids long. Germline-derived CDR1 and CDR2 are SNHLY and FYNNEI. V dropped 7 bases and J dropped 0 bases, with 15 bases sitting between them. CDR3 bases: TGTGCCAGCATATCTGTGGGCAGGGCGAACACCGGGGAGCTGTTTTTT. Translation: CASISVGRANTGELFF.

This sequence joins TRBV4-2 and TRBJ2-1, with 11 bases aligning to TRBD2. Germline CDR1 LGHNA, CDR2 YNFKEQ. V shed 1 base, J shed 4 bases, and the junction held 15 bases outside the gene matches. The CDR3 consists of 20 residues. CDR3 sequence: CASSQGPGGIGTSGYNEQFF. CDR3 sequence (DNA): TGTGCCAGCAGCCAAGGGCCGGGGGGGATCGGGACTAGCGGATACAATGAGCAGTTCTTC.

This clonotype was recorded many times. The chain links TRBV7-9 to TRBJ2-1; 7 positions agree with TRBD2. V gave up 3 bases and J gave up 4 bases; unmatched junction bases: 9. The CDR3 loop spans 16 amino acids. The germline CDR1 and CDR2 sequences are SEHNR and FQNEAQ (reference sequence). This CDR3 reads CASSLEGRASYNEQFF. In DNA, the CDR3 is TGTGCCAGCAGCTTGGAGGGGAGGGCGAGTTACAATGAGCAGTTCTTC. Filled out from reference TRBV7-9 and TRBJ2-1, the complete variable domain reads DTGVSQNPRHKITKRGQNVTFRCDPISEHNRLYWYRQTLGQGPEFLTYFQNEAQLEKSRLLSDRFSAERPKGSFSTLEIQRTEQGDSAMYLCASSLEGRASYNEQFFGPGTRLTVL.

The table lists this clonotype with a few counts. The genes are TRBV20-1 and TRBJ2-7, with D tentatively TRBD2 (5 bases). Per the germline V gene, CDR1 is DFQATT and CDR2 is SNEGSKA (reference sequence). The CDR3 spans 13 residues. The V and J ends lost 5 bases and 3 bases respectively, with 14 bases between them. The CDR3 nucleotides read TGCAGTGCTTTAACCGGGATACACTACGAGCAGTACTTC. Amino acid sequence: CSALTGIHYEQYF.

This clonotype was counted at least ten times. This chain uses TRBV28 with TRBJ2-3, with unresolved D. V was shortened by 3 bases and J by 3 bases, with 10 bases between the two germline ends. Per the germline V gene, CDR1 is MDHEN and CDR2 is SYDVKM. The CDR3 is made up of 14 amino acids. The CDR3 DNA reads TGTGCCAGCAGTTTTCAAGGGCCGACAGATACGCAGTATTTT. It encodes CASSFQGPTDTQYF. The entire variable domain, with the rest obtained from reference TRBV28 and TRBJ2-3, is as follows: DVKVTQSSRYLVKRTGEKVFLECVQDMDHENMFWYRQDPGLGLRLIYFSYDVKMKEKGDIPEGYSVSREKKERFSLILESASTNQTSMYLCASSFQGPTDTQYFGPGTRLTVL.

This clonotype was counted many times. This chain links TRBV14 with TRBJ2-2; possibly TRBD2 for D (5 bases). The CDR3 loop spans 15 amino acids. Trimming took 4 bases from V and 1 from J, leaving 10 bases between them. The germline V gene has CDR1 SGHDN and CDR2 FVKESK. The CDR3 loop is CASSLISGNTGELFF. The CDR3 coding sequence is TGTGCCAGCAGCCTAATAAGCGGGAACACCGGGGAGCTGTTTTTT.

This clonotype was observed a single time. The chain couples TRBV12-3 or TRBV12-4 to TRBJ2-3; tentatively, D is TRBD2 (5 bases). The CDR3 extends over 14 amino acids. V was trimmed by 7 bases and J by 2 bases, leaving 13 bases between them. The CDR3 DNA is TGTGCCAGCAAATTCCGGGAATACACAGATACGCAGTATTTT. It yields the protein CASKFREYTDTQYF.

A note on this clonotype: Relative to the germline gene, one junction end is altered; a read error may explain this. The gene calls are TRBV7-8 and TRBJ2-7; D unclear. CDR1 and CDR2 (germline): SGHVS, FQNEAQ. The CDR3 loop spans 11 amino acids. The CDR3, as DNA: TGTGCCAGCAGATTAGTCGACGAGCAGTACTTC. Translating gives CASRLVDEQYF.

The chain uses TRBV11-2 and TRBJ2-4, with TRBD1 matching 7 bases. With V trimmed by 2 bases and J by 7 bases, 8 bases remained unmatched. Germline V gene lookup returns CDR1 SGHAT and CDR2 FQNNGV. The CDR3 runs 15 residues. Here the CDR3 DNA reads TGTGCCAGCAGCTTAAGTCCACAGGGGTTCAACATTCAGTACTTC. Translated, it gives CASSLSPQGFNIQYF.

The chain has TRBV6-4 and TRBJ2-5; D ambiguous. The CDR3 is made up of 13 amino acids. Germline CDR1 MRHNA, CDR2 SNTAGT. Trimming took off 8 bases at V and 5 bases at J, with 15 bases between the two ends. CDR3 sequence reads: CASRGRNAETQYF. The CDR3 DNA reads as TGTGCCAGCCGTGGACGTAATGCGGAGACCCAGTACTTC.

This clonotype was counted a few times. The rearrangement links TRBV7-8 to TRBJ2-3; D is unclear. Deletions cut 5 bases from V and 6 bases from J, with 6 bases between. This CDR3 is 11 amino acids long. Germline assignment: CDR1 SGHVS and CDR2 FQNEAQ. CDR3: CASSHSDTQYF. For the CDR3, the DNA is TGTGCCAGCAGCCACTCCGATACGCAGTATTTT.

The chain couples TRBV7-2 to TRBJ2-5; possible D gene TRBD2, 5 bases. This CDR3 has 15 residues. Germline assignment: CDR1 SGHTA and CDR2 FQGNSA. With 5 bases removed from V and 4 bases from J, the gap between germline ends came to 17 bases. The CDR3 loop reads CASSRWNRGGETQYF. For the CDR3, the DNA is TGTGCCAGCAGCCGTTGGAACCGCGGAGGAGAGACCCAGTACTTC.

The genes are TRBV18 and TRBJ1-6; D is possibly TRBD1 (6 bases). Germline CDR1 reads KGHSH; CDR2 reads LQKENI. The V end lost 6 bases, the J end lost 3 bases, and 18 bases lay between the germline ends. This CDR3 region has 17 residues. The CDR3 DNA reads TGTGCCAGCTCTCGCAACGGACAGAGCTTCTATAATTCACCCCTCCACTTT. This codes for CASSRNGQSFYNSPLHF.

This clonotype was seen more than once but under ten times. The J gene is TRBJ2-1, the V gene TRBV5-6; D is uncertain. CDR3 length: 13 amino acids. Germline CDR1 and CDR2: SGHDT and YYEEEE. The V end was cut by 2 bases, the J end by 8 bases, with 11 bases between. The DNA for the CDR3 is TGTGCCAGCAGCTTTCCCACTGGTTATGAGCAGTTCTTC. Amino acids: CASSFPTGYEQFF.

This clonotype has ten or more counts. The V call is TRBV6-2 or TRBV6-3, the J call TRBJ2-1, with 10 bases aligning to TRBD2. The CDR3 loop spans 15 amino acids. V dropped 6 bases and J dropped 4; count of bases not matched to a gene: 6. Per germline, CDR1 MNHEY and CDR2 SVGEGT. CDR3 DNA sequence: TGTGCCAGCAGGCAGACTAGCGGGCCTTACAATGAGCAGTTCTTC. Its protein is CASRQTSGPYNEQFF.

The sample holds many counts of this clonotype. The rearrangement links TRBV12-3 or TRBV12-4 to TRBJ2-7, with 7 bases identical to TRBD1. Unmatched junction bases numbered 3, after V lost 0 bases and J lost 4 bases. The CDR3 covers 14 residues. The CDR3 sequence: CASSLAGTAYEQYF. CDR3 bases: TGTGCCAGCAGTTTAGCGGGGACAGCTTACGAGCAGTACTTC.